The 12 T cell receptor beta chains presented below share a single source sample, sequenced in a study of T cell changes during pregnancy in multiple sclerosis. The table came from immunoSEQ multiplex PCR; TCRdb's copy has only in-frame clones and leaves some out. This table holds 74,000 or so clones, approximately 90% found once. The input for sequencing was CD4+ T cells from peripheral blood mononuclear cells, taken before pregnancy. All receptors derive from a female donor with multiple sclerosis, enrolled in a pregnancy study.

This chain joins TRBV9 and TRBJ2-5; 8 nucleotides line up with TRBD2. Germline V gives CDR1 SGDLS, CDR2 YYNGEE. After removal of 2 bases from V and 2 bases from J, the junction contained 8 bases not matched to a gene. The CDR3 extends over 16 amino acids. The CDR3 DNA reads as TGTGCCAGCAGCGTCAGCGGGAGCCCCCCTCAAGAGACCCAGTACTTC. Encoded protein: CASSVSGSPPQETQYF.

This clone was seen only a few times. The V call is TRBV7-3, the J call TRBJ2-7; D perhaps matches TRBD1 (6 bases). Germline V gene data show CDR1 as SGHTA and CDR2 as FQGTGA. Between the trimmed V and J ends, which lost 5 bases and 5 bases, there was a span of 19 bases. This CDR3 has 15 amino acids. CDR3 in DNA: TGTGCCAGCAGCCCGCAGGGGACCGCTCCTAACGAGCAGTACTTC. Translated, it gives CASSPQGTAPNEQYF.

The chain carries TRBV27 and TRBJ2-3, with 9 bases that match TRBD2. The CDR3 covers 19 residues. Unmatched junction bases numbered 20, after V lost 5 bases and J lost 5 bases. CDR1 is MNHEY and CDR2 is SMNVEV in the germline V gene (reference sequence). The CDR3 sequence: CASSPRTVTGTSRVDTQYF. DNA of the CDR3: TGTGCCAGCAGTCCTCGGACAGTTACTGGGACTAGCCGGGTAGATACGCAGTATTTT.

This clone occurred once. V usage is TRBV5-1 and J usage is TRBJ1-2, with D perhaps TRBD1 (6 bases). V shed 7 bases and J shed 10 bases, with 14 bases lying between them. Germline V gene data show CDR1 as SGHRS and CDR2 as YFSETQ. CDR3 length: 11 residues. The DNA for the CDR3 is TGCGCCAGCCGGGACAACTTGTCCTACACCTTC. As protein: CASRDNLSYTF.

J is TRBJ1-1 and V is TRBV6-1; D gene ambiguous. CDR3 size: 11 residues. Trimming removed 5 bases from V and 8 bases from J, with 9 bases in between. CDR1 is MNHNS and CDR2 is SASEGT in the germline V gene. CDR3 DNA sequence: TGTGCCAGCAGTATATCTAGGGAAGCTTTCTTT. It codes for CASSISREAFF.

The chain combines TRBV6-1 with TRBJ1-3, with TRBD1 identical over 7 bases. The germline V gene has CDR1 MNHNS and CDR2 SASEGT. The CDR3 spans 13 residues. J was trimmed by 2 bases and V by 6 bases; bases with no gene match: 1. Written as DNA, the CDR3 is TGTGCCAGCAGGGGGACAGCTGGAAACACCATATATTTT. Its translation: CASRGTAGNTIYF.

The chain joins TRBV9 to TRBJ2-2, with TRBD1 as a possible D gene (6 bases). The germline gives CDR1 SGDLS, CDR2 YYNGEE. Trimming removed 4 bases from V and 1 base from J, with 14 bases in between. This CDR3 is built from 16 residues. The CDR3 DNA reads TGTGCCAGCAGCAGTCGACAACAGGGGAACACCGGGGAGCTGTTTTTT. Its translation is CASSSRQQGNTGELFF.

V gene TRBV15 combines with J gene TRBJ1-4, with 9 positions matching TRBD1. The CDR3 is 15 residues long. V lost 2 bases to trimming and J lost 7 bases; unmatched junction nucleotides: 5. Looked up from germline, CDR1 is LNHNV and CDR2 is YYDKDF (reference sequence). The chain's CDR3 is CATSRTGTGREKLFF. In DNA, the CDR3 is TGTGCCACCAGCAGAACCGGGACAGGGCGTGAAAAACTGTTTTTT.

The V and J genes are TRBV5-4 and TRBJ1-1; a weak D match, TRBD1 (5 bases). CDR1 is SGHNT, CDR2 YYREEE, per germline (reference sequence). CDR3 size: 14 residues. V lost 5 bases and J 4 bases, leaving 15 bases between the germline ends. The CDR3 DNA follows: TGTGCCAGCAGTACCGCGGGGGGGGGCACTGAAGCTTTCTTT. Translated: CASSTAGGGTEAFF.

This clone was found once. J is TRBJ1-5 and V is TRBV6-1, with D possibly being TRBD1 (6 bases). The CDR3 runs to 15 residues. The V gene lost 4 bases and the J gene lost 2 bases, with 12 bases spanning the gap. Looked up from germline, CDR1 is MNHNS and CDR2 is SASEGT. In DNA form, the CDR3 reads TGTGCCAGCAGTGGGACCTCAGGGGGCAATCAGCCCCAGCATTTT. Its protein is CASSGTSGGNQPQHF.

The chain carries TRBV19 and TRBJ2-3; TRBD1 aligns across 10 bases. Germline CDR1 reads LNHDA; CDR2 reads SQIVND (reference sequence). V shed 8 bases and J 0 bases; nucleotides not matched to a gene: 2. This CDR3 is built from 14 residues. The CDR3 region is CASWDRGSTDTQYF. The CDR3 nucleotides are TGTGCCAGTTGGGACAGGGGAAGCACAGATACGCAGTATTTT.

The CDR3 protein is CASSTLSGGGYEQYF. In DNA, the CDR3 is TGTGCCAGCAGTACCTTAAGTGGCGGGGGGTACGAGCAGTACTTC. The chain recombines TRBV6-5 with TRBJ2-7, with 8 bases that match TRBD2. Germline V gives CDR1 MNHEY, CDR2 SVGAGI. V was pared by 5 bases and J by 4 bases, with 10 bases of the junction left unmatched. The CDR3 sequence is 15 residues long.